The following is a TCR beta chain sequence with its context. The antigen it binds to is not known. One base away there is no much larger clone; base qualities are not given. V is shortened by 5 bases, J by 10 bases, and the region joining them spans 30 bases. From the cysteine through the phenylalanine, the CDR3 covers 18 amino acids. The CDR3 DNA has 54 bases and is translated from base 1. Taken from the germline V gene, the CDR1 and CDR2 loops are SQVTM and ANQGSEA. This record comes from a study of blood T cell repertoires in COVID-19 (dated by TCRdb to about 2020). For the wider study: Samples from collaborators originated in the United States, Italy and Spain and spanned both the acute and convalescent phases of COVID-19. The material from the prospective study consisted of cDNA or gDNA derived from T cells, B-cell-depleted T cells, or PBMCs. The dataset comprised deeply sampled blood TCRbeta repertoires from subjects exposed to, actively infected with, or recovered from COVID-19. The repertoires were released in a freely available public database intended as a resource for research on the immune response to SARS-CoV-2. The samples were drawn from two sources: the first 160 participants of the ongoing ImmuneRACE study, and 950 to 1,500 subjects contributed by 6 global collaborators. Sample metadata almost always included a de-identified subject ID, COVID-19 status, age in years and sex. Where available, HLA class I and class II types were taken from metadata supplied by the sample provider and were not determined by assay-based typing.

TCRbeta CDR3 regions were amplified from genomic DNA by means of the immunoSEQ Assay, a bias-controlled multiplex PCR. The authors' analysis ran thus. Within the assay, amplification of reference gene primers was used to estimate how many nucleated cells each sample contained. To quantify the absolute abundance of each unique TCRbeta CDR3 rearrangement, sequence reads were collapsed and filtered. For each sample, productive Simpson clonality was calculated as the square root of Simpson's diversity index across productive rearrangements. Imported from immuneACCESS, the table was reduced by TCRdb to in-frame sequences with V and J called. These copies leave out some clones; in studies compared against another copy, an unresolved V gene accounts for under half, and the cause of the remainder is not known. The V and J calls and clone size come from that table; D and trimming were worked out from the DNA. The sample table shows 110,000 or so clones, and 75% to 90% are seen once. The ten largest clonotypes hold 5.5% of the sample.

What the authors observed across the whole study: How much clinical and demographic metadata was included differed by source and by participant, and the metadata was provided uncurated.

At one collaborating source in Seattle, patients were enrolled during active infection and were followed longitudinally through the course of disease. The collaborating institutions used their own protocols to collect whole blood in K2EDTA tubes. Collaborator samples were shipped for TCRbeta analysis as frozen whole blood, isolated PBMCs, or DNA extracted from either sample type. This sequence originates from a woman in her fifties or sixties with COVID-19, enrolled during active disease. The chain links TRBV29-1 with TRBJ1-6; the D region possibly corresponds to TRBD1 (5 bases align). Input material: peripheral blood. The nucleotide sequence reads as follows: TGCAGCGTTAGGGATCGGGACTGGCTATCAGTTGGCGACTCACCCCTCCACTTT. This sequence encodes CSVRDRDWLSVGDSPLHF.